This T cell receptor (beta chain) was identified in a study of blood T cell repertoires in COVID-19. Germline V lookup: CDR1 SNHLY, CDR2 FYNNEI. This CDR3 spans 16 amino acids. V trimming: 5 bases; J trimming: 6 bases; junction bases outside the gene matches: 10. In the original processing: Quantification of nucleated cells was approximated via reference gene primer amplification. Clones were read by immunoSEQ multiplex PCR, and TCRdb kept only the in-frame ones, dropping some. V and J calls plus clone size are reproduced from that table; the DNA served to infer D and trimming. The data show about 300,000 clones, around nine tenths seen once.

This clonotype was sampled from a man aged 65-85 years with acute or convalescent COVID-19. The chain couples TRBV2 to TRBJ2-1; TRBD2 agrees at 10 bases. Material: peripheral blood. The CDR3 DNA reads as TGTGCCAGCAGTAAGGAACTAGCGGGGACTCGCAATGAGCAGTTCTTC. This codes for CASSKELAGTRNEQFF.